The 5 T cell receptor beta chains reported below all come from one sample, sequenced in a study of shared clonotypes between healthy human individuals. Only in-frame clones appear in the TCRdb table, and some are missing; sequencing was by immunoSEQ multiplex PCR. The table records some 650,000 clones, roughly 97% of them present only once. The sequenced sample was naive CD4+ T cells sorted from blood. Sample subset: CD45RA+ positively selected. These TCRs come from a woman aged 25 to 45 in good health.

The rearrangement links TRBV28 to TRBJ2-7, with D tentatively TRBD1 (5 bases). The CDR3 contains 16 residues. Per germline, CDR1 MDHEN and CDR2 SYDVKM. With 2 bases removed from V and 0 bases from J, the gap between germline ends came to 14 bases. The DNA for the CDR3 is TGTGCCAGCAGTTTACTACGACAGCGTTACTCCTACGAGCAGTACTTC. Its translation is CASSLLRQRYSYEQYF. The variable domain in full, completed from reference TRBV28 and TRBJ2-7, reads DVKVTQSSRYLVKRTGEKVFLECVQDMDHENMFWYRQDPGLGLRLIYFSYDVKMKEKGDIPEGYSVSREKKERFSLILESASTNQTSMYLCASSLLRQRYSYEQYFGPGTRLTVT.

The rearrangement joins TRBV27 to TRBJ1-4, with D maybe TRBD1 (5 bases). Deletions cut 3 bases from V and 4 bases from J, with 9 bases between. Germline V gene sequence: CDR1 MNHEY, CDR2 SMNVEV (reference sequence). This CDR3 is built from 14 residues. The CDR3 region has the DNA TGTGCCAGCAGTTTTACAGGAGTTAATGAAAAACTGTTTTTT. Encoded protein: CASSFTGVNEKLFF.

This chain links TRBV27 with TRBJ2-1; D remains unclear. The CDR3 is 14 amino acids. CDR1 and CDR2 (germline): MNHEY, SMNVEV (reference sequence). V was cut by 6 bases and J by 8 bases, with 17 bases left in between. The CDR3 DNA is TGTGCCAGCAGGATACTGGGTCTCCAGGATGAGCAGTTCTTC. Translated: CASRILGLQDEQFF.

This rearrangement joins TRBV5-4 to TRBJ2-5; no firm D call. From germline, CDR1 is SGHNT and CDR2 YYREEE (reference sequence). V lost 2 bases and J 5 bases, leaving 16 bases between the germline ends. The CDR3 consists of 15 residues. The chain's CDR3 is CASSFPAAGSETQYF. CDR3 sequence (DNA): TGTGCCAGCAGCTTTCCGGCTGCCGGCTCGGAGACCCAGTACTTC.

The chain is built from TRBV18 and TRBJ2-1; D possibly corresponds to TRBD2 (6 bases). CDR1 and CDR2 (germline): KGHSH, LQKENI. This CDR3 region has 16 residues. V was shortened by 3 bases and J by 6 bases, with 18 bases between the two germline ends. The chain's CDR3 is CASSPTTQRVGNEQFF. The CDR3 bases are TGTGCCAGCTCACCCACCACCCAGCGGGTTGGCAATGAGCAGTTCTTC.